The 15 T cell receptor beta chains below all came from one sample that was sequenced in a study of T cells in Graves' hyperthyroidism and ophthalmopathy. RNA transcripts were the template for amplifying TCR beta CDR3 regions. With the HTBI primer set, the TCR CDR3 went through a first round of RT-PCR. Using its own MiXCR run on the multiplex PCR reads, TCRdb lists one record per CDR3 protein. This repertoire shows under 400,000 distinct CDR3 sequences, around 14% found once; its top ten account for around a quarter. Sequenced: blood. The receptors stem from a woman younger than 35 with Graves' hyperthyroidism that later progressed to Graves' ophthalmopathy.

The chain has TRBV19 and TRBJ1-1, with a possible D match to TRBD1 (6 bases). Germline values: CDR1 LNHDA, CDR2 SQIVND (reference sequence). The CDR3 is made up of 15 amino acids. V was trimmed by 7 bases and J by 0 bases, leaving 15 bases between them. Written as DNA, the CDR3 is TGTGCCAGTAAGTCACAGGGTAGAATGAACACTGAAGCTTTCTTT. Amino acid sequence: CASKSQGRMNTEAFF.

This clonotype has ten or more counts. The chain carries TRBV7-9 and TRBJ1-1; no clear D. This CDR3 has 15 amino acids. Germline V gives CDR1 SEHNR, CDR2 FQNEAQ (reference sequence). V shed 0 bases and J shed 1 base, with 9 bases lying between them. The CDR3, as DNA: TGTGCCAGCAGCTTAGCGCTTGGGAAGAACACTGAAGCTTTCTTT. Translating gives CASSLALGKNTEAFF. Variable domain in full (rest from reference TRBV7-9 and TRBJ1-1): DTGVSQNPRHKITKRGQNVTFRCDPISEHNRLYWYRQTLGQGPEFLTYFQNEAQLEKSRLLSDRFSAERPKGSFSTLEIQRTEQGDSAMYLCASSLALGKNTEAFFGQGTRLTVV.

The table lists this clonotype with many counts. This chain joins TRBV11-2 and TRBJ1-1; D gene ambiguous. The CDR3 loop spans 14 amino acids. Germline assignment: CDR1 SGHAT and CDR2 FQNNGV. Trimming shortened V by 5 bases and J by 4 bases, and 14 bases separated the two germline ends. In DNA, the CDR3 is TGTGCCAGCAGCCCGCTCCGGGAGTCCACTGAAGCTTTCTTT. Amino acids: CASSPLRESTEAFF.

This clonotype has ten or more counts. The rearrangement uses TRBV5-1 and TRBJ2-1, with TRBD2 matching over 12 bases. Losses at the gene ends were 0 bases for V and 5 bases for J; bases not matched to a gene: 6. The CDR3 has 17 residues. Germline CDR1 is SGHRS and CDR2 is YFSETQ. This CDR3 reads CASSLVTSGSRNNEQFF. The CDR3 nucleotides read TGCGCCAGCAGCTTGGTGACTAGCGGGAGCCGAAACAATGAGCAGTTCTTC.

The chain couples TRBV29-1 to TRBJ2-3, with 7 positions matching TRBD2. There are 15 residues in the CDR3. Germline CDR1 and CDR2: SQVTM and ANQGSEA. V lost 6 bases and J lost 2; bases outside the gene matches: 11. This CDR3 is CSVPVNLAATDTQYF. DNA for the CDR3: TGCAGCGTACCTGTAAACCTAGCGGCCACAGATACGCAGTATTTT.

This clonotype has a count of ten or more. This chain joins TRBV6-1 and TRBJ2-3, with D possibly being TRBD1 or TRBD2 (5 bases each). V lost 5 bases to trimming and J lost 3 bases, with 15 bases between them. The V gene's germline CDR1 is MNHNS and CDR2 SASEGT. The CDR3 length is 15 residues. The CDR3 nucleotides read TGTGCCAGCAGTCAACCCGGGACGAGAACAGATACGCAGTATTTT. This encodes CASSQPGTRTDTQYF.

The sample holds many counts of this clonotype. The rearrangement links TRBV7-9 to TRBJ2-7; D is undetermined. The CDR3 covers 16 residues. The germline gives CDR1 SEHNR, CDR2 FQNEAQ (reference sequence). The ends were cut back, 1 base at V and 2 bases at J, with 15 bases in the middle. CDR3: CASSLGVSLGTYEQYF. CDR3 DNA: TGTGCCAGCAGCTTAGGGGTTTCTCTAGGTACCTACGAGCAGTACTTC.

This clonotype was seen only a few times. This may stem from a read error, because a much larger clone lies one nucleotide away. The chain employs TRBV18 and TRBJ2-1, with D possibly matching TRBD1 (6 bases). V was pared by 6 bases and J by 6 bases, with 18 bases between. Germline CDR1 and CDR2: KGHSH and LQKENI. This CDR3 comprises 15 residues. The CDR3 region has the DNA TGTGCCAGCTCCGAACAGGGCACTCCGGGCAATGAGCAGTTCTTC. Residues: CASSEQGTPGNEQFF. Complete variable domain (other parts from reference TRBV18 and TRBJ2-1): NAGVMQNPRHLVRRRGQEARLRCSPMKGHSHVYWYRQLPEEGLKFMVYLQKENIIDESGMPKERFSAEFPKEGPSILRIQQVVRGDSAAYFCASSEQGTPGNEQFFGPGTRLTVL.

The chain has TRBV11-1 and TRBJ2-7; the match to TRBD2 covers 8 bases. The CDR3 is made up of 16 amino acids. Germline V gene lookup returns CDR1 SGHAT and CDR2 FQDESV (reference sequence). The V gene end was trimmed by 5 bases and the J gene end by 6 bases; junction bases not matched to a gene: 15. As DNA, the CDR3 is TGTGCCAGCAGCCTTGGTGATAGCGGGGTTCCTCGCGAGCAGTACTTC. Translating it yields CASSLGDSGVPREQYF.

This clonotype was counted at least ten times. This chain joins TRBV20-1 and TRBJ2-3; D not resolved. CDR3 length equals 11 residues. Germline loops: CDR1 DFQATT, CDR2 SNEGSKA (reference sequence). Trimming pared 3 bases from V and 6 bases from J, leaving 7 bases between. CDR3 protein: CSASQGDTQYF. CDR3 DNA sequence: TGCAGTGCTAGTCAAGGGGATACGCAGTATTTT.

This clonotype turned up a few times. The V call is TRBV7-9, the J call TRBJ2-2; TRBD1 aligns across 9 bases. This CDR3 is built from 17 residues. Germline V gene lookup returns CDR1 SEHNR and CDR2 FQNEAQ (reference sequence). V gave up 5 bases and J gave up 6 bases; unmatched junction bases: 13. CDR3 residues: CASSRRTRTGVAGELFF. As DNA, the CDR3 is TGTGCCAGCAGCCGCCGAACTCGGACAGGGGTAGCCGGGGAGCTGTTTTTT.

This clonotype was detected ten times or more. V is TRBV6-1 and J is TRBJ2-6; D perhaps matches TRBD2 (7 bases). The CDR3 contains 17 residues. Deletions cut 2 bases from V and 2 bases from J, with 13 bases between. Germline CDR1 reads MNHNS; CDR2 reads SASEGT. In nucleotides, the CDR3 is TGTGCCAGCAGTGAAAGGGGGGGGTATCCTGGGGCCAACGTCCTGACTTTC. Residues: CASSERGGYPGANVLTF.

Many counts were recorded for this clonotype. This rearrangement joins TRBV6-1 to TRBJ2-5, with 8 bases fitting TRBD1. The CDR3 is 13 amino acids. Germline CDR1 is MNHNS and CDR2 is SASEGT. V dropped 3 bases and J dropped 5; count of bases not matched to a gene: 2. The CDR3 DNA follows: TGTGCCAGCAGTGAGGACAGGGATGAGACCCAGTACTTC. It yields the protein CASSEDRDETQYF.

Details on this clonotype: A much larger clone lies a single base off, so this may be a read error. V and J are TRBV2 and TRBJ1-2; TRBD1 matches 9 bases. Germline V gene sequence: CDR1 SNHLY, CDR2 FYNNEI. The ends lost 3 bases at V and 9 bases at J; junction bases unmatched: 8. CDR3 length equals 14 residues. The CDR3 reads CASSDTGGAYSYTF. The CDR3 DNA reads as TGTGCCAGCAGTGATACAGGGGGCGCTTATAGCTACACCTTC.

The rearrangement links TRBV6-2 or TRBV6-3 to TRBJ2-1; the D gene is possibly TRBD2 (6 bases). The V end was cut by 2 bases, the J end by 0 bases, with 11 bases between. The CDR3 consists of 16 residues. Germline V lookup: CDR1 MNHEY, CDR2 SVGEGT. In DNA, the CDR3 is TGTGCCAGCAGTTACGGGACTTCGCGCTCCTACAATGAGCAGTTCTTC. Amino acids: CASSYGTSRSYNEQFF.